This T cell receptor beta chain originates from a study of blood T cell repertoires in COVID-19. Background on the study: There were acute and convalescent COVID-19 samples, and they came from the United States, Italy and Spain.

The CDR3 extends over 15 amino acids. J was trimmed by 5 bases and V by 0 bases; bases with no gene match: 6. Germline V CDR1 and CDR2: MGHRA, YSYEKL. Authors' methods: By means of reference gene primer amplification, nucleated cell counts were estimated. Libraries were prepared by immunoSEQ multiplex PCR; TCRdb keeps only in-frame clonotypes and omits some of them. V and J calls plus clone size are reproduced from that table; the DNA served to infer D and trimming. The sample yields 410,000 or so clones, around 91% seen once. Sequencing was carried out using peripheral blood. This receptor was obtained from a woman in her thirties or forties with COVID-19, enrolled during active disease. The chain uses TRBV4-1 and TRBJ1-2; 7 nucleotides line up with TRBD1. For the CDR3, the DNA is TGCGCCAGCAGCCAAGATGCAGGGGGAAGATATGGCTACACCTTC. Its translation is CASSQDAGGRYGYTF.